The sequence of this T cell receptor (beta chain) was determined in a study of PD-L1 blockade in urothelial cancer listed by TCRdb under 2017. Some background on the complete study: All patients started therapy in the mid-2010s and received atezolizumab 1,200 mg intravenously every 3 weeks. Pretreatment tumor samples and matched peripheral blood, collected serially before and after atezolizumab treatment, underwent TCR sequencing. In the same patients who had TCR sequencing, pretreatment tumors also underwent whole exome sequencing and RNA sequencing. Nine patients reached durable clinical benefit, while some 20 patients did not. Durable clinical benefit meant progression-free survival longer than 6 months, and TCR features were also tested against progression-free and overall survival. Patients had an ECOG performance status of 0 or 1 and had received between 0 and 3 prior chemotherapy regimens. Pretreatment blood TCR-seq was available for about 30 patients, at least one posttreatment blood collection was obtained for 25 or so patients, and tumor TCR-seq was available for 25 or so patients. Blood samples were analyzed 3 weeks after the start of treatment (second dose) and 6 weeks after the start of treatment. About 85% of the roughly 29 patients were identified as males with urothelial cancer of bladder origin, and a prior smoking history was reported by 18 of 29 patients. Somatic, immune and clinical correlates of response to PD-L1 blockade with atezolizumab in urothelial cancer were the focus of an exploratory multi-omic analysis. Blood samples gave a median of around 140,000 T cells and 80,000 to 95,000 unique TCRs, with a median clonality of approximately 0.078.

To estimate absolute template abundance from read counts, synthetic TCR analog templates were spiked into each PCR. The immunoSEQ assay was used to amplify TCRbeta CDR3 regions from genomic DNA with bias-controlled V and J gene primers. Sequencing of rearranged TCRbeta segments was done at approximately 20X coverage. In the source study's methods: Sequencing errors were corrected by clustering and CDR3s were annotated against IMGT to assign V, D and J genes. Out-of-frame and stop-codon sequences were excluded, and only productive TCRbeta rearrangements were used in downstream analyses. Clonality was calculated as one minus the Shannon entropy normalized by the log of the number of unique productive sequences. Fisher's exact test with Benjamini-Hochberg correction, at a threshold of adjusted p below 0.01, was used to find clones that differed between time points or between blood and tumor. As stored in TCRdb, this immuneACCESS dataset retains in-frame rearrangements with V and J assigned. A fraction of the clones does not appear; measured against another copy, unresolved V genes explain less than half of the discrepancy, and the remainder lacks a known reason. V and J calls and clone size come straight from that table; D and trimming were deduced from the DNA. The sample table contains roughly 50,000 clones; only one count was recorded for 85% to 90% of them. 15% to 19% of the sample is in the top ten clones.

As concerns this clone: What antigen it recognizes has not been identified. Per-nucleotide qualities are absent, and no much larger clonotype sits a single base away.

The paper's findings and limits, for the study overall: Improved progression-free and overall survival was associated with having pretreatment peripheral blood TCR clonality below the median. Because of the small sample size (n ≈ 29) and the many exploratory analyses performed, the results are intended to be regarded as hypothesis-generating. Greater expansion of tumor-associated TCR clones in peripheral blood 3 weeks after the start of treatment was observed in patients with durable benefit (n ≈ 22, p = 0.022).

The sample's time point label, in plain terms: pretreatment peripheral blood. A total of 25 to 35 patients with locally advanced or metastatic urothelial carcinoma, treated at Memorial Sloan Kettering on a trial protocol, made up the cohort. Peripheral blood mononuclear cells were collected from each patient pretreatment and during treatment, giving between 1 and 8 total time points per patient. The Qiagen DNeasy Blood extraction kit was used to purify genomic DNA from total PBMCs and tumor samples. PBMCs were collected pretreatment and during treatment, and were isolated and stored as previously described. V ends up 0 bases short and J 6 bases short, with an unmatched junction base count of 7. From the cysteine up to the phenylalanine, the CDR3 has a length of 16 residues. Only the CDR3 region is kept as DNA, spanning 48 bases read in frame from base 1. CDR1 and CDR2, per the germline V gene (reference sequence), are PRHDT and FYEKMQ.

Specimen: PBMCs, collected around atezolizumab (anti-PD-L1) treatment. The sequence derives from a man between 65 and 85 years old with urothelial cancer. This receptor chain uses TRBV13 and TRBJ2-1; 8 central nucleotides agree with TRBD2. The CDR3 here reads CASSLGAGLEGNEQFF. The DNA sequence is TGTGCCAGCAGCTTAGGAGCGGGACTAGAGGGCAATGAGCAGTTCTTC.